This entry describes one T cell receptor beta chain. V lost 6 bases, J lost 4 bases, and 12 bases lay in between. Germline loops: CDR1 SNHLY, CDR2 FYNNEI. This CDR3 comprises 13 residues. The data originate from a study of blood T cell repertoires in COVID-19. Assay used: immunoSEQ multiplex PCR; TCRdb lists only in-frame clones, some missing. The sample contains about 250,000 clones, approximately 80% of which appear only once. This TCR was sampled from a woman aged 40 to 50 with active or convalescent COVID-19. The chain employs TRBV2 and TRBJ1-1, with D perhaps TRBD1 (6 bases). Material for sequencing was peripheral blood. CDR3 amino acids: CASRVTGFTEAFF. The CDR3 nucleotides are TGTGCCAGCAGGGTAACAGGGTTCACTGAAGCTTTCTTT.